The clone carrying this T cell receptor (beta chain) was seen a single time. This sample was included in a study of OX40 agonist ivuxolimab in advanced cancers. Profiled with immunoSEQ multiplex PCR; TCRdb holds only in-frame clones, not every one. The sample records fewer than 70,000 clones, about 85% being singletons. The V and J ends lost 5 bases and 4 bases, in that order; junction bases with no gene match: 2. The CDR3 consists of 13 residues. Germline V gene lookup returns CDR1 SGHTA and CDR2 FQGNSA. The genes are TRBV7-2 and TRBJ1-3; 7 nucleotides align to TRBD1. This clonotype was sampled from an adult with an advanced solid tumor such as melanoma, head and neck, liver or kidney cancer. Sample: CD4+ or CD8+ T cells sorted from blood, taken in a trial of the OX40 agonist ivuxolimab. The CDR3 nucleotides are TGTGCCAGCAGCAGGGGGCTGGGAAACACCATATATTTT. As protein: CASSRGLGNTIYF.